These 29 T cell receptor beta chains originate from one sample sequenced in a study of blood T cell repertoires in COVID-19. Libraries were prepared by immunoSEQ multiplex PCR; TCRdb keeps only in-frame clonotypes and omits some of them. This table holds 150,000 to 250,000 clones, approximately 82% found once. Sequenced: peripheral blood. Receptors were obtained from a human donor with acute or convalescent COVID-19. The donor label of this sample is uncertain.

The chain carries TRBV10-3 and TRBJ2-1; TRBD2 aligns across 7 bases. This CDR3 spans 16 amino acids. Germline V CDR1 and CDR2: ENHRY, SYGVKD. Trimming cost V 4 bases and J 1 base; bases outside gene matches: 7. The CDR3 bases are TGTGCCATCAGTGGAGGTCTAGCGGAATCCTACAATGAGCAGTTCTTC. Its protein is CAISGGLAESYNEQFF.

The V gene is TRBV7-9, the J gene TRBJ1-3; D is uncertain. Per germline, CDR1 SEHNR and CDR2 FQNEAQ (reference sequence). The CDR3 covers 13 residues. Between the trimmed V and J ends, which lost 6 bases and 0 bases, there was a span of 6 bases. CDR3 sequence: CASRGDSGNTIYF. CDR3 DNA: TGTGCCAGCAGGGGCGACTCTGGAAACACCATATATTTT.

The V gene is TRBV7-3, the J gene TRBJ2-1, with 8 bases lining up with TRBD2. Germline loops: CDR1 SGHTA, CDR2 FQGTGA. The CDR3 is 15 amino acids. V was clipped by 3 bases and J by 3 bases; unmatched bases: 4. The CDR3 DNA sequence: TGTGCCAGCAGCTTTACTAGCGGTGTCTACAATGAGCAGTTCTTC. Encoded protein: CASSFTSGVYNEQFF.

The chain recombines TRBV25-1 with TRBJ2-3; the match to TRBD1 covers 8 bases. J lost 3 bases, V lost 5 bases, and 7 bases had no gene match. Germline assignment: CDR1 MGHDK and CDR2 SYGVNS. The CDR3 spans 15 residues. In DNA, the CDR3 is TGTGCCAGCAGTTGGTCAGGGGGCAGGACAGATACGCAGTATTTT. This sequence encodes CASSWSGGRTDTQYF.

The rearrangement links TRBV3-1 (or the pseudogene TRBV3-2) to TRBJ2-1, with D perhaps TRBD2 (5 bases). The germline V gene encodes CDR1 LGHDT and CDR2 YNNKEL (reference sequence). This CDR3 is 15 amino acids long. Trimming cost V 4 bases and J 2 bases, with 12 bases left between them. CDR3 residues: CASSRVALTYNEQFF. CDR3 DNA: TGTGCCAGCAGCCGGGTAGCGCTTACCTACAATGAGCAGTTCTTC.

V gene TRBV6-2 or TRBV6-3 combines with J gene TRBJ2-3, with TRBD2 matching over 12 bases. The CDR3 covers 17 residues. CDR1 is MNHEY and CDR2 is SVGEGT in the germline V gene. V lost 1 base, J lost 4 bases, and 6 bases stayed unmatched. CDR3 DNA: TGTGCCAGCAGTTACTGGAGACTAGCGGGAGTGGCAGATACGCAGTATTTT. Residues: CASSYWRLAGVADTQYF.

The rearrangement joins TRBV19 to TRBJ2-4; 9 bases fit TRBD1. The CDR3 sequence is 15 residues long. Germline V lookup: CDR1 LNHDA, CDR2 SQIVND (reference sequence). V dropped 4 bases and J dropped 6; count of bases not matched to a gene: 7. DNA of the CDR3: TGTGCCAGTAGTAGATCTCGGGACAGGGTAAACATTCAGTACTTC. The encoded protein is CASSRSRDRVNIQYF.

The chain couples TRBV5-6 to TRBJ1-2, with D maybe TRBD1 (6 bases). V shed 7 bases and J shed 1 base, with 17 bases lying between them. In germline, CDR1 is SGHDT, CDR2 YYEEEE. The CDR3 consists of 15 residues. Written as DNA, the CDR3 is TGTGCCAGCTTTCCCCGACAGGTTCTTAACTATGGCTACACCTTC. Translating gives CASFPRQVLNYGYTF.

The chain combines TRBV5-1 with TRBJ1-2, with D hard to call. The CDR3 has 16 residues. Trimming shortened V by 0 bases and J by 4 bases, and 16 bases separated the two germline ends. Germline V gene lookup returns CDR1 SGHRS and CDR2 YFSETQ. CDR3 coding DNA: TGCGCCAGCAGCTTGGGGTACCTGGGCACCGTCTATGGCTACACCTTC. Its protein is CASSLGYLGTVYGYTF.

The rearrangement uses TRBV12-3 or TRBV12-4 and TRBJ2-1; D is ambiguous. Between the trimmed V and J ends, which lost 5 bases and 10 bases, there was a span of 9 bases. This CDR3 is 11 amino acids long. CDR3 in amino acids: CASSHGGEQFF. DNA for the CDR3: TGTGCCAGCAGTCATGGCGGAGAGCAGTTCTTC.

This chain uses TRBV15 with TRBJ2-1; the D gene is possibly TRBD1 (5 bases). Trimming removed 5 bases at V and 6 bases at J, with 14 bases between. This CDR3 spans 14 amino acids. Germline loops: CDR1 LNHNV, CDR2 YYDKDF (reference sequence). The CDR3 is CATSGAVSANEQFF. The CDR3 bases are TGTGCCACCAGCGGGGCTGTTTCGGCCAATGAGCAGTTCTTC.

The chain couples TRBV6-5 to TRBJ2-7, with a tentative D call TRBD1 (5 bases). V was pared by 7 bases and J by 2 bases, with 9 bases between. CDR1 is MNHEY and CDR2 is SVGAGI in the germline V gene. CDR3 size: 12 residues. CDR3 bases: TGTGCCAGCAAGGACATGCCCTACGAGCAGTACTTC. This gives the protein CASKDMPYEQYF.

V is TRBV7-2 and J is TRBJ1-3; D remains unclear. Germline lookup yields CDR1 SGHTA and CDR2 FQGNSA. Trimming removed 4 bases from V and 4 bases from J, with 14 bases in between. CDR3 length equals 15 residues. Here the CDR3 DNA reads TGTGCCAGCAGCTCTGACATCTTCTCCGGAAACACCATATATTTT. As protein: CASSSDIFSGNTIYF.

The chain carries TRBV6-5 and TRBJ1-1, with D uncertain. Germline lookup yields CDR1 MNHEY and CDR2 SVGAGI. The V end was cut by 0 bases, the J end by 0 bases, with 8 bases between. The CDR3 length is 15 residues. The DNA of the CDR3 is TGTGCCAGCAGTTACTCGCCCGAGTTGAACACTGAAGCTTTCTTT. Translated: CASSYSPELNTEAFF.

The CDR3: CASSLWGLVPQETQYF. The CDR3 DNA is TGTGCCAGCAGCTTATGGGGACTAGTCCCCCAAGAGACCCAGTACTTC. This chain links TRBV7-2 with TRBJ2-5; 8 bases match TRBD2. V was pared by 2 bases and J by 1 base, with 6 bases of the junction left unmatched. Germline CDR1 reads SGHTA; CDR2 reads FQGNSA. CDR3 length: 16 residues.

The rearrangement uses TRBV15 and TRBJ2-5, with D unresolved. In germline, CDR1 is LNHNV, CDR2 YYDKDF (reference sequence). CDR3 size: 14 residues. Trimming shortened V by 0 bases and J by 5 bases, and 10 bases separated the two germline ends. For the CDR3, the DNA is TGTGCCACCAGCAGAGATCGAAGAGAGGAGACCCAGTACTTC. As protein: CATSRDRREETQYF.

This chain uses TRBV30 with TRBJ2-1; 7 nucleotides agree with TRBD2. Germline values: CDR1 GTSNPN, CDR2 SVGIG (reference sequence). The length of the CDR3 is 15 residues. V trimming: 1 base; J trimming: 9 bases; junction bases outside the gene matches: 12. The CDR3 DNA sequence: TGTGCCTGGAGTGCTGAGGCTAGCGGACGGGGTGAGCAGTTCTTC. Encoded protein: CAWSAEASGRGEQFF.

The chain is built from TRBV7-9 and TRBJ2-1, with a tentative D call TRBD2 (6 bases). V lost 5 bases, J lost 2 bases, and 13 bases lay in between. The CDR3 extends over 15 amino acids. Germline V gene lookup returns CDR1 SEHNR and CDR2 FQNEAQ (reference sequence). CDR3: CASSVGLPPYNEQFF. DNA of the CDR3: TGTGCCAGCAGCGTAGGACTACCCCCCTACAATGAGCAGTTCTTC.

Comment on this clone: Other DNA sequences in this sample translate to the same CDR3. The chain recombines TRBV2 with TRBJ1-2; the match to TRBD1 covers 7 bases. After removal of 5 bases from V and 5 bases from J, the junction contained 2 bases not matched to a gene. The germline V gene has CDR1 SNHLY and CDR2 FYNNEI. This CDR3 comprises 12 residues. The CDR3 DNA follows: TGTGCCAGCAGTTTGACAGGGTATGGCTACACCTTC. Protein sequence: CASSLTGYGYTF.

The chain couples TRBV6-6 to TRBJ2-3; maybe TRBD2 (5 bases). Per the germline V gene, CDR1 is MNHNY and CDR2 is SVGAGI (reference sequence). The CDR3 length is 16 residues. With 6 bases removed from V and 1 base from J, the gap between germline ends came to 17 bases. The chain's CDR3 is CASSPTRETRTDTQYF. The CDR3 DNA is TGTGCCAGCAGCCCTACACGGGAAACACGCACAGATACGCAGTATTTT.

V and J are TRBV5-1 and TRBJ1-1, with 9 bases identical to TRBD1. The CDR3 has 15 amino acids. J lost 5 bases, V lost 4 bases, and 9 bases had no gene match. In germline, CDR1 is SGHRS, CDR2 YFSETQ. The CDR3 loop reads CASSAVTGGETEAFF. As DNA, the CDR3 is TGCGCCAGCAGCGCAGTGACAGGGGGGGAGACTGAAGCTTTCTTT.

The chain is built from TRBV9 and TRBJ2-1, with 9 bases identical to TRBD1. The CDR3 totals 16 residues. From germline, CDR1 is SGDLS and CDR2 YYNGEE. After removal of 4 bases from V and 4 bases from J, the junction contained 9 bases not matched to a gene. DNA for the CDR3: TGTGCCAGCAGCCAAACCCCGGGACAGGGATACAATGAGCAGTTCTTC. Its translation: CASSQTPGQGYNEQFF.

The chain is built from TRBV18 and TRBJ1-6, with a possible D match to TRBD1 (6 bases). CDR3 size: 15 residues. Trimming removed 3 bases at V and 7 bases at J, with 13 bases between. Per the germline V gene, CDR1 is KGHSH and CDR2 is LQKENI. The CDR3 is CASSPTGQQNSPLHF. CDR3 in DNA: TGTGCCAGCTCACCCACAGGACAGCAAAATTCACCCCTCCACTTT.

The chain employs TRBV28 and TRBJ1-2; D ambiguous. Trimming took 5 bases from V and 7 from J, leaving 17 bases between them. From germline, CDR1 is MDHEN and CDR2 SYDVKM. The CDR3 is made up of 14 amino acids. The CDR3 sequence is CASSTTGKVSGYTF. The CDR3 DNA reads TGTGCCAGCAGTACAACGGGTAAAGTGAGTGGCTACACCTTC.

The CDR3 is CAWSGQINSPLHF. CDR3 coding DNA: TGTGCCTGGAGTGGACAGATTAATTCACCCCTCCACTTT. The chain carries TRBV30 and TRBJ1-6; D is perhaps TRBD1 (5 bases). Trimming stripped 1 base from V and 6 bases from J, with 7 bases between. The CDR3 consists of 13 residues. Germline assignment: CDR1 GTSNPN and CDR2 SVGIG (reference sequence).

The genes are TRBV27 and TRBJ2-1; 14 bases match TRBD2. Germline V CDR1 and CDR2: MNHEY, SMNVEV (reference sequence). The CDR3 is 16 amino acids. V dropped 5 bases and J dropped 9; count of bases not matched to a gene: 9. The CDR3 region is CASSPRGLAGVLEQFF. The CDR3 region has the DNA TGTGCCAGCAGTCCCCGGGGACTAGCGGGAGTACTTGAGCAGTTCTTC.

The rearrangement joins TRBV10-2 to TRBJ2-6; TRBD1 is a possible D gene (5 bases). Germline V gene data show CDR1 as WSHSY and CDR2 as SAAADI. Trimming removed 5 bases from V and 9 bases from J, with 11 bases in between. CDR3 length: 13 residues. CDR3 amino acids: CASSPDRRNVLTF. The CDR3 DNA sequence: TGCGCCAGCAGTCCCGACAGACGCAACGTCCTGACTTTC.

This chain joins TRBV7-2 and TRBJ2-5; 8 bases align to TRBD2. Germline assignment: CDR1 SGHTA and CDR2 FQGNSA. CDR3 length: 14 residues. The V and J ends lost 2 bases and 4 bases, in that order; junction bases with no gene match: 3. CDR3 bases: TGTGCCAGCAGCTTACCGGGAGGGCGAGAGACCCAGTACTTC. It encodes CASSLPGGRETQYF.

This clone has a single count. The V gene is TRBV30, the J gene TRBJ2-5; TRBD2 matches 11 bases. This CDR3 region has 15 residues. Germline CDR1 GTSNPN, CDR2 SVGIG (reference sequence). The trim removed 2 bases at V and 5 bases at J, leaving 7 bases unmatched. CDR3 loop: CAWSKLAGVSETQYF. CDR3 nucleotides: TGTGCCTGGAGTAAACTAGCGGGAGTGTCTGAGACCCAGTACTTC. The whole variable domain, remainder taken from reference TRBV30 and TRBJ2-5, is SQTIHQWPATLVQPVGSPLSLECTVEGTSNPNLYWYRQAAGRGLQLLFYSVGIGQISSEVPQNLSASRPQDRQFILSSKKLLLSDSGFYLCAWSKLAGVSETQYFGPGTRLLVL.